This entry is about one TCR beta chain. What it binds is not known. The sample comes from a study of shared clonotypes between healthy human individuals. Study-level information: Each donor's CD4 naive and CD4 memory cells filled three plates apiece, CD8 naive two, and CD8 memory one. General study findings and limits: Clonotype sharing across a few donors was observed for about 4.8% of naive CD4 clonotypes. Rarefaction demonstrated incomplete sorted-subset sequencing despite large depth.

Clones were sequenced by immunoSEQ multiplex PCR, and TCRdb holds only the in-frame ones, with some missing. Counted here are 1,500,000 or so clones, about 98.5% occurring once; the ten biggest clones make up about 0.35%. Material: naive CD4+ T cells sorted from blood. Subset given: CD45RA+ positively selected. This sequence originates from a young man in good health.

This CDR3 reads CASSVGRGNEQYF. The CDR3 region has the DNA TGTGCCAGCAGTGTGGGCAGGGGAAACGAGCAGTACTTC. The chain couples TRBV6-5 to TRBJ2-7; a possible D gene is TRBD1 (6 bases). The CDR3 has 13 amino acids. Germline V CDR1 and CDR2: MNHEY, SVGAGI. The V end was cut by 5 bases, the J end by 5 bases, with 13 bases between.